The 10 T cell receptor beta chains reported below all come from one sample, sequenced in a study of post-analysis software for immune sequencing data. General study points: The five TRBV segments detected at higher frequency in patients than in controls included TRBV5-6, TRBV5-1 and TRBV20-1.

These receptors have no identified antigens. Researchers reported that TCR beta cDNA libraries carried unique molecular identifiers. TCRdb passed the PCR reads through MiXCR, listing each CDR3 protein once. This sample yields about 460,000 distinct CDR3 sequences, of which roughly 45% are seen a single time; around 10% belongs to the top ten. The sequencing input was blood. These receptors all come from a girl aged 5-17 years with multiple sclerosis.

V and J are TRBV12-3 or TRBV12-4 and TRBJ1-4, with D uncertain. The CDR3 sequence is 14 residues long. V was pared by 7 bases and J by 0 bases, with 9 bases between. The CDR3 nucleotides read TGTGCCAGCACCTTACGTGCAACTAATGAAAAACTGTTTTTT. This codes for CASTLRATNEKLFF.

This clonotype was seen more than once but under ten times. The chain has TRBV6-1 and TRBJ2-3; 7 nucleotides line up with TRBD1. The CDR3 is made up of 15 amino acids. Germline V lookup: CDR1 MNHNS, CDR2 SASEGT. Losses at the gene ends were 6 bases for V and 2 bases for J; bases not matched to a gene: 8. The CDR3 loop reads CASRSRDSPTDTQYF. CDR3 nucleotide sequence: TGTGCCAGCAGATCCCGGGACAGCCCCACAGATACGCAGTATTTT.

The rearrangement joins TRBV7-4 to TRBJ2-7, with D uncertain. V lost 0 bases and J 0 bases, leaving 12 bases between the germline ends. This CDR3 spans 16 amino acids. CDR1 is SGHVT and CDR2 is SQSDAQ in the germline V gene. CDR3 protein: CASSLAVTTHSYEQYF. In DNA, the CDR3 is TGTGCCAGCAGCTTAGCGGTCACTACTCACTCCTACGAGCAGTACTTC.

The chain uses TRBV7-9 and TRBJ1-1; 7 nucleotides align to TRBD1. Germline values: CDR1 SEHNR, CDR2 FQNEAQ (reference sequence). The CDR3 totals 12 residues. V trimming: 7 bases; J trimming: 8 bases; junction bases outside the gene matches: 7. This CDR3 is CASTMTGPEAFF. The CDR3 DNA reads TGTGCCAGCACCATGACAGGGCCCGAAGCTTTCTTT. Combining the CDR3 with reference TRBV7-9 and TRBJ1-1 gives the whole variable domain DTGVSQNPRHKITKRGQNVTFRCDPISEHNRLYWYRQTLGQGPEFLTYFQNEAQLEKSRLLSDRFSAERPKGSFSTLEIQRTEQGDSAMYLCASTMTGPEAFFGQGTRLTVV.

This chain joins TRBV28 and TRBJ1-2; D is unresolved. Trimming left V 5 bases short and J 0 bases short, with 4 bases between. The CDR3 loop spans 12 amino acids. CDR1 and CDR2 (germline): MDHEN, SYDVKM. CDR3 sequence reads: CASSGANYGYTF. The DNA for the CDR3 is TGTGCCAGCAGTGGAGCTAACTATGGCTACACCTTC.

The rearrangement links TRBV27 to TRBJ2-3; D unclear. Germline V gene data show CDR1 as MNHEY and CDR2 as SMNVEV (reference sequence). This CDR3 has 18 amino acids. V was trimmed by 6 bases and J by 0 bases, leaving 22 bases between them. The CDR3 DNA reads as TGTGCCAGCAGCTCTGATATGGGCGGTAGCCCCAGCACAGATACGCAGTATTTT. Encoded protein: CASSSDMGGSPSTDTQYF.

This clonotype was seen a handful of times. The rearrangement uses TRBV6-6 and TRBJ1-5; D unresolved. V was pared by 0 bases and J by 0 bases, with 9 bases between. The length of the CDR3 is 16 residues. The germline gives CDR1 MNHNY, CDR2 SVGAGI (reference sequence). The CDR3 DNA reads TGTGCCAGCAGTTACTCAGCGGCGTCTAGCAATCAGCCCCAGCATTTT. Translation: CASSYSAASSNQPQHF.

This clonotype was detected a few times. The V gene is TRBV5-1, the J gene TRBJ2-6, with D possibly being TRBD2 (5 bases). The CDR3 contains 18 residues. CDR1 is SGHRS and CDR2 is YFSETQ in the germline V gene. Trimming took off 1 base at V and 0 bases at J, with 14 bases between the two ends. CDR3 nucleotides: TGCGCCAGCAGCTTGAGCCCGGGGTTTGGCTCTGGGGCCAACGTCCTGACTTTC. Translating it yields CASSLSPGFGSGANVLTF.

This clonotype was seen a few times. V usage is TRBV7-3 and J usage is TRBJ2-5; TRBD2 matches at 13 bases. Looked up from germline, CDR1 is SGHTA and CDR2 is FQGTGA. The CDR3 consists of 15 residues. V lost 5 bases, J lost 11 bases, and 11 bases stayed unmatched. The CDR3 nucleotides read TGTGCCAGCAGCAAACTAGCGGGAGGGCCGGGGGAGCAGTACTTC. It is translated as CASSKLAGGPGEQYF.

J is TRBJ2-7 and V is TRBV11-2, with unresolved D. This CDR3 has 15 amino acids. The V end was cut by 0 bases, the J end by 2 bases, with 11 bases between. Germline V gene lookup returns CDR1 SGHAT and CDR2 FQNNGV. The CDR3 DNA follows: TGTGCCAGCAGCTTAGAACCGGCCCCGCCCTACGAGCAGTACTTC. Its translation is CASSLEPAPPYEQYF.